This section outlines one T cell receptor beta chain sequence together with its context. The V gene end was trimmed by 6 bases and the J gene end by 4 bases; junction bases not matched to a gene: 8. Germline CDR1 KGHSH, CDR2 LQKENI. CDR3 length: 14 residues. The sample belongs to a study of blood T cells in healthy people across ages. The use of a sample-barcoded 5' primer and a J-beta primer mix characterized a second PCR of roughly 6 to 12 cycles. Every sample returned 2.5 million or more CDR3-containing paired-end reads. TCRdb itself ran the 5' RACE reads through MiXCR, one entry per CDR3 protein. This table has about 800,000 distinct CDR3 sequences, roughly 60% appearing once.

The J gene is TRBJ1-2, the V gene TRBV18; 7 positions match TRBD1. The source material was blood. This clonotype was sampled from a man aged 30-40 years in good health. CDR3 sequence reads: CASSREGQPYGYTF. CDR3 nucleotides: TGTGCCAGCTCCCGAGAGGGACAGCCCTATGGCTACACCTTC. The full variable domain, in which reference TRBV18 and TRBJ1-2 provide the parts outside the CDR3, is NAGVMQNPRHLVRRRGQEARLRCSPMKGHSHVYWYRQLPEEGLKFMVYLQKENIIDESGMPKERFSAEFPKEGPSILRIQQVVRGDSAAYFCASSREGQPYGYTFGSGTRLTVV.